This T cell receptor (beta chain) was retrieved from a study of cytomegalovirus exposure and HLA in healthy donors. Whole-study context: Clustering assigned around 77% of the approximately 400 genotyped donors to the Caucasian-associated ancestry cluster.

With respect to this clone: Antigen specificity is unknown.

The CDR3 is 13 amino acids. Germline CDR1 reads LGHNA; CDR2 reads YSLEER. Trimming removed 5 bases at V and 2 bases at J, with 10 bases between. Researchers ran the PCR with 60 Vbeta and 13 Jbeta primers. Sequencing used immunoSEQ multiplex PCR; TCRdb keeps in-frame clones, though not all of them. The sample has about 110,000 clones; roughly 71% are singletons. General study results and limits: In a later analysis, CMV-associated beta chains were mostly HLA-associated, it appeared. Analysis performed later found under 20,000 TCR beta sequences associated with HLA alleles at 0.05 false discovery rate.

Input material: PBMCs. The gene calls are TRBV4-3 and TRBJ2-7, with D perhaps matching TRBD2 (6 bases). This clonotype was sampled from a male donor in good health and CMV-seropositive. Written as DNA, the CDR3 is TGCGCCAGCAGCAAGGGACTTACCTACGAGCAGTACTTC. Protein sequence: CASSKGLTYEQYF.